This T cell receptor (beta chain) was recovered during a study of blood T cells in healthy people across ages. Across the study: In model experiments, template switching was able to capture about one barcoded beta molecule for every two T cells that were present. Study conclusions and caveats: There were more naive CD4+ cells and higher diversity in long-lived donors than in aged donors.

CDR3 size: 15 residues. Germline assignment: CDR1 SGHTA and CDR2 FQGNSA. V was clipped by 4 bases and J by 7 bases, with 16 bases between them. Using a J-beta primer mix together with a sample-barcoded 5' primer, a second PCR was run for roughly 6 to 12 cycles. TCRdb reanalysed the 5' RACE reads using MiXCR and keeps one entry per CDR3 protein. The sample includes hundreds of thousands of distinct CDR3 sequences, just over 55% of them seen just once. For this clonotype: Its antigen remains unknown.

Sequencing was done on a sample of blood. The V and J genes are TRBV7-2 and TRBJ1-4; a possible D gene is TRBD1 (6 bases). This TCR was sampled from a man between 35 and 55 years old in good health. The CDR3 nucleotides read TGTGCCAGCAGCTCCCATTCCGGGACACGTGAAAAACTGTTTTTT. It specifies CASSSHSGTREKLFF.